The clone carrying this T cell receptor (beta chain) was recorded a few times. What it binds is unknown. This sample was included in a study of chemoradiotherapy in HPV16-positive cancers. Study-level findings and limits: During treatment, candidate HPV-specific clones and E7-related motifs expanded in tumor. Better recurrence-free survival went with HPV-responsive T-cell expansion in HPV16-positive patients.

This CDR3 has 16 amino acids. The V gene lost 0 bases and the J gene lost 2 bases, with 13 bases spanning the gap. Germline V lookup: CDR1 SEHNR, CDR2 FQNEAQ (reference sequence). Sequenced by immunoSEQ multiplex PCR; TCRdb stores in-frame clones only, minus some. In the table there are about 8,200 clones, 71% of which are singletons. This sequence joins TRBV7-9 and TRBJ2-5; the D is unclear. The receptor was derived from a human donor with HPV-associated anogenital cancer. The source was tumor tissue, collected from a patient who underwent chemoradiotherapy. The CDR3 is CASSLALGDPQETQYF. The CDR3 coding sequence is TGTGCCAGCAGCTTAGCGCTGGGCGACCCGCAAGAGACCCAGTACTTC.